This T cell receptor (beta chain) stems from a study of blood T cell repertoires in COVID-19. About the research overall: Donors in the United States, Italy and Spain gave samples during acute or convalescent COVID-19. Sources were T cells, B-cell-depleted T cells, or PBMCs; the material itself was cDNA or gDNA.

This CDR3 has 13 residues. With V trimmed by 7 bases and J by 7 bases, 8 bases remained unmatched. CDR1 is MDHEN, CDR2 SYDVKM, per germline. In the original analysis: Nucleated cell number was recorded as an estimate derived from reference gene primer amplification. Repertoires were generated with immunoSEQ multiplex PCR, while TCRdb's copy carries only in-frame clones and drops some. The D gene and trimming were derived from the DNA, and the V and J assignments and clone size from that table. The sample lists approximately 230,000 clones, roughly 85% occurring once. Sequences were obtained from peripheral blood. V is TRBV28 and J is TRBJ1-2; 8 nucleotides align to TRBD1. This sequence was found in a man aged 18 to 35 with active or convalescent COVID-19. CDR3 residues: CASTLGRGLGYTF. The CDR3 nucleotides read TGTGCCAGCACCCTCGGCAGGGGGCTTGGCTACACCTTC.